This T cell receptor (beta chain) is drawn from a study of blood T cells in healthy people across ages. The germline CDR1 and CDR2 sequences are MGHRA and YSYEKL. The CDR3 covers 19 residues. The trim removed 3 bases at V and 0 bases at J, leaving 15 bases unmatched. Study findings and constraints: Roughly linear age-related decline in beta diversity appeared, significant by age around 42. There was no known CMV status for donors, so expanded clonotype changes were possibly confounded. In long-lived donors, naive CD4+ cell counts and diversity exceeded those of aged donors.

A second PCR, run for about 6 to 12 cycles, used a sample-barcoded 5' primer plus a J-beta primer mix. TCRdb called the 5' RACE reads again in MiXCR, with one record for every CDR3 protein. Among 1 million to 1.2 million distinct CDR3 sequences listed, under 40% were seen once. Of note for this clonotype: Its antigen is as yet unknown.

Peripheral blood from each donor was collected in a volume of roughly 9.2 milliliters. The sequence was collected from a man younger than 35 in good health. The chain recombines TRBV4-1 with TRBJ2-3; 7 nucleotides agree with TRBD1. The specimen sequenced was blood. In DNA, the CDR3 is TGCGCCAGCAGCCATGACCGGGACAGACCTAACGAGAGCACAGATACGCAGTATTTT. This translates into CASSHDRDRPNESTDTQYF.